This is a list of T cell receptor beta chains from one sample in a study of T cells in Graves' hyperthyroidism and ophthalmopathy. TCRdb itself ran the multiplex PCR reads through MiXCR, one entry per CDR3 protein. The table has 750,000 to 900,000 distinct CDR3 sequences, roughly 40% seen once. The source material was blood. These TCRs come from a man younger than 35 with Graves' hyperthyroidism. The CDR3 runs from the conserved cysteine through the conserved F or W. The order of the fields is D gene, J gene, clone size, CDR3 length, V gene, CDR3 protein, CDR3 DNA. D genes are given only for firm matches. Only some rows state a clone size, as once, few, many or a class for expanded clones.

TRBD2 TRBJ2-7 few 15 TRBV24-1 CATSERTSGNYEQYF TGTGCCACCAGTGAGCGGACTAGCGGGAACTACGAGCAGTACTTC
. TRBJ2-7 many 13 TRBV4-1 CASSQGRNYEQYF TGCGCCAGCAGCCAGGGCAGGAACTACGAGCAGTACTTC
TRBD2 TRBJ2-7 few 15 TRBV7-9 CASTILAGSSYEQYF TGTGCCAGCACCATACTAGCGGGGAGCTCCTACGAGCAGTACTTC
TRBD2 TRBJ2-7 . 15 TRBV19 CASSILAGGPYEQYF TGTGCCAGTAGTATCCTAGCGGGAGGGCCCTACGAGCAGTACTTC
. TRBJ1-1 few 14 TRBV12-3/TRBV12-4 CASSYVQGNTEAFF TGTGCCAGCAGTTACGTTCAGGGGAACACTGAAGCTTTCTTT
. TRBJ1-4 . 14 TRBV20-1 CSARQLAGGEKLFF TGCAGTGCTAGACAACTAGCGGGGGGGGAAAAACTGTTTTTT
TRBD1 TRBJ1-1 . 13 TRBV7-2 CASSLKGAGQAFF TGTGCCAGCAGCCTCAAGGGGGCGGGTCAAGCTTTCTTT
. TRBJ1-5 few 14 TRBV12-3/TRBV12-4 CASSRGPYNQPQHF TGTGCCAGCAGCCGGGGGCCCTACAATCAGCCCCAGCATTTT
. TRBJ2-7 . 10 TRBV12-5 CASGLHEQYF TGTGCTAGTGGTCTCCATGAGCAGTACTTC
. TRBJ1-1 few 14 TRBV4-1 CASSQVGTNTEAFF TGCGCCAGCAGCCAAGTGGGCACGAACACTGAAGCTTTCTTT
TRBD2 TRBJ2-2 . 15 TRBV5-1 CASSHSGPNTGELFF TGCGCCAGCAGCCATAGCGGGCCTAACACCGGGGAGCTGTTTTTT
. TRBJ1-1 few 13 TRBV4-1 CASSLMAGTEAFF TGCGCCAGCAGCCTAATGGCGGGCACTGAAGCTTTCTTT
TRBD2 TRBJ2-7 . 15 TRBV9 CASSVQTSGPYEQYF TGTGCCAGCAGCGTCCAGACTAGCGGGCCCTACGAGCAGTACTTC
TRBD2 TRBJ2-2 few 16 TRBV7-2 CASSALSGRASGELFF TGTGCCAGCAGCGCCCTGAGCGGGAGGGCCTCCGGGGAGCTGTTTTTT
TRBD2 TRBJ2-7 few 16 TRBV7-3 CASSRTSGGLSYEQYF TGTGCCAGCAGCCGGACTAGCGGGGGGCTATCCTACGAGCAGTACTTC
. TRBJ1-6 . 15 TRBV6-1 CASSEHSSYNSPLHF TGTGCCAGCAGTGAACACAGCTCCTATAATTCACCCCTCCACTTT
TRBD1 TRBJ2-5 . 15 TRBV29-1 CSVVPGQGAQGTQYF TGCAGCGTTGTCCCGGGGCAGGGGGCGCAGGGGACCCAGTACTTC
TRBD2 TRBJ2-7 . 14 TRBV7-9 CASSTQTSGYEQYF TGTGCCAGCAGTACCCAGACTAGCGGATACGAGCAGTACTTC
. TRBJ1-2 once 14 TRBV20-1 CSARDGVGVYGYTF TGCAGTGCTAGAGATGGAGTCGGCGTCTATGGCTACACCTTC
. TRBJ2-7 . 14 TRBV2 CASSEAERFYEQYF TGTGCCAGCAGTGAGGCGGAGCGGTTCTACGAGCAGTACTTC
. TRBJ2-7 . 15 TRBV25-1 CASSQAWGGSYEQYF TGTGCCAGCAGCCAAGCCTGGGGCGGCTCCTACGAGCAGTACTTC
. TRBJ1-2 . 16 TRBV11-2 CASSLDHKGPDYGYTF TGTGCCAGCAGCTTAGATCATAAGGGGCCTGACTATGGCTACACCTTC
. TRBJ2-7 . 15 TRBV7-2 CASSQDRGGMDEQYF TGCGCCAGCAGCCAAGATAGGGGGGGCATGGACGAGCAGTACTTC
TRBD1 TRBJ1-2 many 13 TRBV19 CASTDRAREGYTF TGTGCCAGTACAGACAGGGCGCGGGAAGGCTACACCTTC
. TRBJ1-3 many 13 TRBV29-1 CSVEPPWENTIYF TGCAGCGTTGAACCCCCGTGGGAAAACACCATATATTTT
. TRBJ1-4 many 14 TRBV9 CASSEQVANEKLFF TGTGCCAGCAGCGAGCAGGTGGCTAATGAAAAACTGTTTTTT
. TRBJ1-6 many 14 TRBV2 CASRRASLNSPLHF TGTGCCAGCAGGCGGGCCAGCCTGAATTCACCCCTCCACTTT
. TRBJ1-5 . 14 TRBV19 CASSDGQTHQPQHF TGTGCCAGCAGCGACGGACAAACCCATCAGCCCCAGCATTTT
. TRBJ1-1 many 13 TRBV10-3 CAIFAGLNTEAFF TGTGCCATCTTCGCGGGGTTGAACACTGAAGCTTTCTTT
. TRBJ2-3 once 11 TRBV19 CAWTWRDTQYF TGTGCCTGGACGTGGCGGGATACGCAGTATTTT
. TRBJ1-1 . 12 TRBV29-1 CSVEEEYTEAFF TGCAGCGTTGAAGAGGAATACACTGAAGCTTTCTTT
. TRBJ2-7 many 13 TRBV25-1 CASSDNLRDEQYF TGTGCCAGCAGTGACAACCTCCGGGACGAGCAGTACTTC
. TRBJ1-1 once 13 TRBV7-8 CASSHGPGTEAFF TGCGCCAGCAGCCACGGCCCGGGGACTGAAGCTTTCTTT
TRBD2 TRBJ2-5 . 13 TRBV6-5 CASRPGGWETQYF TGTGCCAGCAGACCGGGGGGATGGGAGACCCAGTACTTC
. TRBJ2-7 . 15 TRBV7-2 CASSFLAVGPYEQYF TGTGCCAGCAGCTTTCTAGCAGTAGGGCCCTACGAGCAGTACTTC
. TRBJ1-1 . 12 TRBV25-1 CASSYGIPEAFF TGCGCCAGCAGTTACGGCATCCCTGAAGCTTTCTTT
. TRBJ2-7 . 16 TRBV20-1 CSARVRGVGAGPEQYF TGCAGTGCTAGAGTTAGGGGCGTGGGGGCCGGGCCCGAGCAGTACTTC
. TRBJ2-5 many 12 TRBV20-1 CSARQAQETQYF TGCAGTGCTAGACAGGCACAAGAGACCCAGTACTTC
TRBD1 TRBJ1-2 . 16 TRBV6-5 CASSYLGQSYNYGYTF TGTGCCAGCAGTTATCTGGGACAGAGCTATAACTATGGCTACACCTTC
. TRBJ2-2 many 13 TRBV9 CASSALGAGELFF TGTGCCAGCAGTGCCCTCGGTGCCGGGGAGCTGTTTTTT
. TRBJ1-2 many 14 TRBV4-2 CASSQDESGYGYTF TGTGCCAGCAGCCAAGATGAGTCAGGGTATGGCTACACCTTC
TRBD1 TRBJ1-6 few 14 TRBV12-3/TRBV12-4 CASSAEGASSPLHF TGTGCCAGCAGTGCGGAGGGGGCTAGTTCACCCCTCCACTTT
TRBD1 TRBJ1-5 few 14 TRBV5-6 CASSGGGSAQPQHF TGTGCCAGCAGCGGAGGGGGCTCGGCTCAGCCCCAGCATTTT
. TRBJ1-1 few 13 TRBV6-5 CAIAYRVSTEAFF TGTGCCATAGCATACAGGGTTTCCACTGAAGCTTTCTTT
. TRBJ2-7 . 15 TRBV5-6 CASSLQGEPSYEQYF TGTGCCAGCAGCTTGCAAGGGGAGCCGTCCTACGAGCAGTACTTC
. TRBJ2-7 many 15 TRBV29-1 CSVGPDRGTSYEQYF TGCAGCGTTGGTCCCGACAGAGGGACCTCCTACGAGCAGTACTTC
TRBD2 TRBJ2-7 . 14 TRBV2 CASSSGLESHEQYF TGTGCCAGCAGCTCTGGACTAGAGTCCCACGAGCAGTACTTC
. TRBJ2-7 few 15 TRBV7-3 CASSFESLGLYEQYF TGTGCCAGCAGCTTTGAGAGCTTGGGACTCTACGAGCAGTACTTC
TRBD1 TRBJ2-6 once 12 TRBV20-1 CSAGQGWYTEAF TGCAGTGCAGGACAGGGGTGGTACACTGAAGCTTTC
TRBD1 TRBJ1-5 many 15 TRBV19 CASSWDRGSGQPQHF TGTGCCAGTAGTTGGGACAGGGGTTCAGGTCAGCCCCAGCATTTT
. TRBJ1-1 many 13 TRBV19 CASRWGGVTEAFF TGTGCCAGTAGATGGGGAGGGGTTACTGAAGCTTTCTTT
. TRBJ1-2 many 13 TRBV7-2 CASSSSLSNGYTF TGTGCCAGCAGCTCCTCGCTCTCCAATGGCTACACCTTC
. TRBJ1-1 many 11 TRBV10-3 CAISEGVEAFF TGTGCCATCAGTGAGGGAGTTGAAGCTTTCTTT